These T cell receptor beta chains were read from a single sample in a study of identical twins. A single record per CDR3 protein comes from TCRdb applying MiXCR to the 5' RACE reads. The data show roughly 720,000 distinct CDR3 sequences, around a sixth seen once. The same specimen was also included in a second study, on T cells expressing NK-cell markers.

The sequencing sample was made of PBMCs. The receptors derive from a woman between 18 and 29 years old in good health. The CDR3 runs from the conserved cysteine through the conserved F or W. Fields, in order: V gene, D gene, J gene, CDR3 protein. D genes are given only for firm matches.

TRBV12-3/TRBV12-4,NA,TRBJ2-1,CASSFQDSEYNEQFF
TRBV19,NA,TRBJ2-3,CASRSVLRLSTDTQYF
TRBV7-7,TRBD1,TRBJ2-1,CASSLGQGSTNEQFF
TRBV25-1,NA,TRBJ2-3,CASSEYGGRTDTQYF
TRBV12-3/TRBV12-4,NA,TRBJ1-6,CASSLRPQGTTSLHF
TRBV10-3,TRBD2,TRBJ2-1,CAISSPQRERQFF
TRBV12-3/TRBV12-4,NA,TRBJ2-7,CASNGLENTYEQYF
TRBV5-1,TRBD2,TRBJ2-2,CASTRTSGNTGELFF
TRBV20-1,TRBD1,TRBJ2-3,CSAWDRVADTQYF
TRBV5-1,TRBD1,TRBJ1-2,CASRQGTGYGGYTF
TRBV12-3/TRBV12-4,NA,TRBJ2-3,CASSGERGSDTQYF
TRBV12-3/TRBV12-4,NA,TRBJ2-1,CASSLGPRRNEQFF
TRBV20-1,NA,TRBJ2-7,CSARLIISSYEQYF
TRBV29-1,NA,TRBJ2-5,CSGQVVETQYF
TRBV20-1,NA,TRBJ1-2,CSARDGGDPNYGYTF
TRBV20-1,NA,TRBJ2-2,CSARDAGRYTGELFF
TRBV5-1,NA,TRBJ2-7,CASSLVRGQGYEQYF
TRBV5-1,NA,TRBJ1-2,CASSLAYSYGYTF
TRBV18,NA,TRBJ2-2,CASSSTMTGTGELFF
TRBV6-2/TRBV6-3,NA,TRBJ2-2,CASISGRRNTGELFF
TRBV7-2,NA,TRBJ2-4,CASRLGSKNIQYF
TRBV6-2/TRBV6-3,NA,TRBJ2-7,CASSYSIEAISYEQYF
TRBV24-1,TRBD2,TRBJ2-3,CATSDSRLAGPADTQYF
TRBV24-1,TRBD2,TRBJ2-1,CATSDPRTSGDIEQFF
TRBV5-1,NA,TRBJ2-1,CASSLVRDTYNEQFF